This T cell receptor (beta chain) was retrieved from a study of Graves' ophthalmopathy and Graves' hyperthyroidism. As for the study in general: Blood was drawn at initial diagnosis, before any treatment. Findings and limits, study-wide: A classifier, a 13-signature model, separated ophthalmopathy from stable hyperthyroidism with approximately 88% sensitivity and 65% to 83% specificity.

This clonotype was seen many times. The antigen remains undetermined. RNA transcripts were the template, and TCR beta CDR3 regions were amplified from them. A first-round RT-PCR used HTBI primers, followed by a second-round multiplex PCR. One entry per CDR3 protein, called by TCRdb with MiXCR from the multiplex PCR reads. The data show roughly 300,000 distinct CDR3 sequences, 15% to 20% seen once. Patients with other autoimmune diseases, uncontrolled infections, pregnancy or lactation were excluded. Thyroid ultrasound, orbital computed tomography, TRAb, serum thyroxine and clinical symptoms formed the basis of diagnosis. The sample consisted of peripheral blood. The receptor's source is an adult man with Graves' ophthalmopathy.

CDR3 sequence reads: CASSRKGTGDYEQYF. CDR3 DNA: TGTGCCAGCTCCCGAAAGGGGACAGGGGACTACGAGCAGTACTTC. The gene calls are TRBV18 and TRBJ2-7, with 10 bases lining up with TRBD1. Germline loops: CDR1 KGHSH, CDR2 LQKENI. After removal of 6 bases from V and 3 bases from J, the junction contained 8 bases not matched to a gene. The CDR3 sequence is 15 residues long.